This passage covers 25 T cell receptor beta chains from one sample sequenced in a study of blood T cell repertoires in COVID-19. This table comes from immunoSEQ multiplex PCR, and its TCRdb copy is limited to in-frame clones, with some not included. This table holds some 61,000 clones, around 86% found once. The specimen sequenced was peripheral blood. The receptors come from a man aged 25 to 45 with acute or convalescent COVID-19.

This sequence joins TRBV28 and TRBJ2-5; D uncertain. V was clipped by 3 bases and J by 2 bases, with 7 bases between them. The CDR3 is made up of 13 amino acids. CDR1 MDHEN and CDR2 SYDVKM come from the germline V gene. CDR3 sequence reads: CASSLWQQETQYF. CDR3 DNA: TGTGCCAGCAGTTTGTGGCAGCAAGAGACCCAGTACTTC.

J is TRBJ1-1 and V is TRBV3-1 (or the pseudogene TRBV3-2); D is unresolved. V shed 2 bases and J shed 1 base, with 8 bases lying between them. Per germline, CDR1 LGHDT and CDR2 YNNKEL (reference sequence). This CDR3 has 14 amino acids. The CDR3 coding sequence is TGTGCCAGCAGCCAACTCTCGGGGAACACTGAAGCTTTCTTT. Translation gives CASSQLSGNTEAFF.

The V gene is TRBV3-1 (or the pseudogene TRBV3-2), the J gene TRBJ2-7, with 8 bases fitting TRBD2. V dropped 2 bases and J dropped 4; count of bases not matched to a gene: 4. The CDR3 loop spans 14 amino acids. Germline V gene lookup returns CDR1 LGHDT and CDR2 YNNKEL (reference sequence). Here the CDR3 reads CASSQSEREYEQYF. The CDR3 DNA reads TGTGCCAGCAGCCAAAGCGAGCGGGAGTACGAGCAGTACTTC.

V is TRBV27 and J is TRBJ1-6, with D unclear. The CDR3 extends over 13 amino acids. The V end lost 3 bases, the J end lost 10 bases, and 10 bases lay between the germline ends. Germline assignment: CDR1 MNHEY and CDR2 SMNVEV (reference sequence). CDR3 DNA: TGTGCCAGCAGTTTGCGGGCTGAATCACCCCTCCACTTT. Its translation: CASSLRAESPLHF.

The chain uses TRBV6-6 and TRBJ2-2, with 8 bases identical to TRBD1. CDR1 is MNHNY, CDR2 SVGAGI, per germline (reference sequence). V shed 6 bases, J shed 5 bases, and the junction held 11 bases outside the gene matches. The CDR3 covers 16 residues. The CDR3 sequence is CASRQAGGGGTGELFF. In DNA form, the CDR3 reads TGTGCCAGCAGACAAGCAGGGGGCGGCGGAACCGGGGAGCTGTTTTTT.

This chain joins TRBV2 and TRBJ2-1; D perhaps matches TRBD2 (5 bases). Germline CDR1 and CDR2: SNHLY and FYNNEI. This CDR3 is 13 amino acids long. V shed 8 bases and J shed 4 bases, with 12 bases lying between them. CDR3 nucleotide sequence: TGTGCCAGCTGCGACGGACTTTACAATGAGCAGTTCTTC. As protein: CASCDGLYNEQFF.

The CDR3 loop is CASSYSGGPYEQYF. The CDR3 DNA reads TGTGCCAGCAGTTACTCGGGGGGACCCTACGAGCAGTACTTC. The chain links TRBV6-5 to TRBJ2-7; perhaps TRBD2 as D (6 bases). Trimming stripped 0 bases from V and 2 bases from J, with 8 bases between. Germline values: CDR1 MNHEY, CDR2 SVGAGI. The CDR3 sequence is 14 residues long.

This clone was observed a single time. CDR3 DNA: TGTGCCAGCAGCTTGGGGCAGGGTGATCAGCCCCAGCATTTT. This gives the protein CASSLGQGDQPQHF. The rearrangement joins TRBV7-2 to TRBJ1-5; perhaps TRBD1 as D (5 bases). The CDR3 is 14 amino acids. The germline V and J ends were trimmed by 3 bases and 5 bases, with 11 bases remaining between them. Germline assignment: CDR1 SGHTA and CDR2 FQGNSA.

This chain joins TRBV6-5 and TRBJ1-2; 7 bases line up with TRBD1. There are 13 residues in the CDR3. Germline CDR1 reads MNHEY; CDR2 reads SVGAGI. The trim removed 8 bases at V and 7 bases at J, leaving 10 bases unmatched. The CDR3 protein is CASGQETWGGYTF. The CDR3 DNA sequence: TGTGCCAGCGGACAGGAGACCTGGGGTGGCTACACCTTC.

The chain carries TRBV6-7 and TRBJ2-7; tentative D call: TRBD1 (5 bases). TRBV6-7 is annotated as an ORF whose role is uncertain. The CDR3 spans 14 residues. V was trimmed by 6 bases and J by 2 bases, leaving 14 bases between them. The CDR3 sequence is CASRQTPGTYEQYF. CDR3 sequence (DNA): TGTGCCAGCAGACAGACCCCAGGGACCTACGAGCAGTACTTC.

The rearrangement uses TRBV9 and TRBJ2-3; TRBD1 might be the D (5 bases). The CDR3 spans 14 residues. CDR1 is SGDLS and CDR2 is YYNGEE in the germline V gene. The ends were cut back, 4 bases at V and 9 bases at J, with 18 bases in the middle. CDR3 protein: CASSPRYDSSTQYF. CDR3 sequence (DNA): TGTGCCAGCAGCCCCCGATATGACAGTTCAACGCAGTATTTT.

This chain uses TRBV10-2 with TRBJ2-7; a possible D gene is TRBD1 (5 bases). Trimming removed 10 bases from V and 3 bases from J, with 16 bases in between. CDR1 and CDR2 from the germline V gene are WSHSY and SAAADI. The CDR3 is 13 residues long. CDR3 DNA: TGCGCCACCTCGACCGACAGATTCTACGAGCAGTACTTC. Amino acids: CATSTDRFYEQYF.

The chain links TRBV5-1 to TRBJ2-1; 14 bases fit TRBD2. Germline CDR1 and CDR2: SGHRS and YFSETQ. V shed 7 bases and J 7 bases; nucleotides not matched to a gene: 4. The CDR3 runs to 14 residues. The CDR3 DNA follows: TGCGCCAGCCGACTAGCGGGAGGGAGAAATGAGCAGTTCTTC. This codes for CASRLAGGRNEQFF.

In this sample, this clone turned up once. This chain links TRBV9 with TRBJ1-6; the D is unclear. CDR1 and CDR2 from the germline V gene are SGDLS and YYNGEE. V was cut by 3 bases and J by 0 bases, with 4 bases left in between. The CDR3 is 14 residues long. Written as DNA, the CDR3 is TGTGCCAGCAGCGCCGGCTCCTATAATTCACCCCTCCACTTT. Translated, it gives CASSAGSYNSPLHF.

This chain uses TRBV28 with TRBJ1-1; no reliable D call. CDR3 length equals 14 residues. The ends were cut back, 1 base at V and 4 bases at J, with 10 bases in the middle. Germline CDR1 is MDHEN and CDR2 is SYDVKM. The CDR3 sequence: CASSLSGIRTEAFF. The DNA of the CDR3 is TGTGCCAGCAGTTTATCAGGAATTCGCACTGAAGCTTTCTTT.

V gene TRBV7-2 combines with J gene TRBJ2-5; D call uncertain. V dropped 2 bases and J dropped 0 bases, with 16 bases sitting between them. This CDR3 is 17 amino acids long. Germline CDR1 reads SGHTA; CDR2 reads FQGNSA. The CDR3 reads CASSLRSAIRYQETQYF. In DNA, the CDR3 is TGTGCCAGCAGCTTAAGATCGGCTATCAGGTACCAAGAGACCCAGTACTTC.

This chain links TRBV5-4 with TRBJ2-5, with 7 bases lining up with TRBD1. This CDR3 has 13 residues. With V trimmed by 1 base and J by 5 bases, 2 bases remained unmatched. CDR1 is SGHNT, CDR2 YYREEE, per germline (reference sequence). This chain's CDR3 is CASSLNRGETQYF. CDR3 DNA: TGTGCCAGCAGCTTGAACAGGGGTGAGACCCAGTACTTC.

The chain combines TRBV4-3 with TRBJ2-7, with D maybe TRBD2 (5 bases). CDR3 size: 14 residues. V lost 4 bases to trimming and J lost 7 bases, with 17 bases between them. CDR1 is LGHNA, CDR2 YSLEER, per germline. CDR3 coding DNA: TGCGCCAGCAGCCTGACGGGGTACGCTACGGAGCAGTACTTC. Its protein is CASSLTGYATEQYF.

This rearrangement joins TRBV5-6 to TRBJ2-5; 9 bases are a match to TRBD1. Germline CDR1 and CDR2: SGHDT and YYEEEE. Trimming cost V 3 bases and J 3 bases; bases outside gene matches: 12. CDR3 length equals 17 residues. Here the CDR3 DNA reads TGTGCCAGCAGCTCACCCCTTCTACAGGGGGCGAAAGAGACCCAGTACTTC. Translating it yields CASSSPLLQGAKETQYF.

The chain combines TRBV19 with TRBJ2-3; D possibly corresponds to TRBD1 (6 bases). The CDR3 extends over 17 amino acids. Trimming removed 2 bases from V and 2 bases from J, with 17 bases in between. Germline V CDR1 and CDR2: LNHDA, SQIVND (reference sequence). This CDR3 reads CASSINPGTNYTDTQYF. In DNA, the CDR3 is TGTGCCAGTAGTATAAACCCCGGGACAAATTACACAGATACGCAGTATTTT.

This clone appeared a few times. CDR3 nucleotides: TGCAGCGTTGAGGAGACAGATACGCAGTATTTT. This gives the protein CSVEETDTQYF. V gene TRBV29-1 combines with J gene TRBJ2-3; D remains unclear. The germline gives CDR1 SQVTM, CDR2 ANQGSEA. V lost 3 bases and J lost 3, with 4 bases in between. The CDR3 totals 11 residues.

The V call is TRBV6-2 or TRBV6-3, the J call TRBJ2-5; 11 bases line up with TRBD1. CDR1 and CDR2 from the germline V gene are MNHEY and SVGEGT. V trimming: 6 bases; J trimming: 9 bases; junction bases outside the gene matches: 3. The CDR3 contains 12 residues. The CDR3 region is CASSRDRGAQYF. The CDR3 DNA reads as TGTGCCAGCAGCCGGGACAGGGGGGCCCAGTACTTC.

This chain joins TRBV7-2 and TRBJ2-7; 13 nucleotides line up with TRBD2. Looked up from germline, CDR1 is SGHTA and CDR2 is FQGNSA. This CDR3 comprises 18 residues. Trimming removed 3 bases from V and 0 bases from J; junction bases left unmatched: 8. CDR3 bases: TGTGCCAGCAGCTTTTCCGGGACTAGCGGGGCCAGCTCCTACGAGCAGTACTTC. It translates to CASSFSGTSGASSYEQYF.

The V call is TRBV7-6, the J call TRBJ1-3, with 7 bases fitting TRBD1. Germline V lookup: CDR1 SGHVS, CDR2 FNYEAQ. The V and J ends lost 3 bases and 2 bases, in that order; junction bases with no gene match: 4. The CDR3 is 15 amino acids. The CDR3 bases are TGTGCCAGCAGCTTTGGGACAGCCACTGGAAACACCATATATTTT. Its protein product is CASSFGTATGNTIYF.

The chain joins TRBV30 to TRBJ2-7; D is possibly TRBD2 (5 bases). This CDR3 has 12 residues. CDR1 is GTSNPN, CDR2 SVGIG, per germline (reference sequence). Trimming removed 3 bases from V and 3 bases from J, with 9 bases in between. CDR3 residues: CAWRRGGYEQYF. The CDR3 DNA sequence: TGTGCCTGGAGAAGAGGAGGCTACGAGCAGTACTTC.